The clone carrying this T cell receptor beta chain was seen only a few times. The record originates from a study of HIV-infected patients and healthy controls. V shed 1 base and J shed 3 bases, with 6 bases lying between them. Germline loops: CDR1 SEHNR, CDR2 FQNEAQ (reference sequence). The CDR3 has 13 amino acids. TCRdb reprocessed the 5' RACE reads with MiXCR, giving one entry per CDR3 protein. This table has 70,000 or so distinct CDR3 sequences, about 15% appearing once. The V and J genes are TRBV7-9 and TRBJ1-1; the D is unclear. This TCR was sampled from a human donor in good health. Material for sequencing was CD4+ T cells from blood. CDR3 sequence (DNA): TGTGCCAGCAGCTTAGAAAGGGACACTGAAGCTTTCTTT. Its protein is CASSLERDTEAFF.